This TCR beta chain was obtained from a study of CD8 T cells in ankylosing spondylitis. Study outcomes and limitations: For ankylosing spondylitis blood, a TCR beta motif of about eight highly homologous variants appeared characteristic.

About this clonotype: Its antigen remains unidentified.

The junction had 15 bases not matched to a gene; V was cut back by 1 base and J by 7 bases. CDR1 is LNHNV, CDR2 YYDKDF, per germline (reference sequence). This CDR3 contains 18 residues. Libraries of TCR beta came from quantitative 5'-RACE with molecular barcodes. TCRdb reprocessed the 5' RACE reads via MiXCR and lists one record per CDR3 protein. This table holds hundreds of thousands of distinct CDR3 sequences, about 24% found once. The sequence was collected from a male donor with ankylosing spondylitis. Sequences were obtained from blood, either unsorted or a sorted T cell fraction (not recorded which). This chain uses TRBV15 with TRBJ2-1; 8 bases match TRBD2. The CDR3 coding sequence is TGTGCCACCAGCAGAGGGTTCCGAAGCGGGAGTAATGTTAATGAGCAGTTCTTC. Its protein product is CATSRGFRSGSNVNEQFF.